This TCR beta chain emerged from a study of primary melanoma T cells and metastatic recurrence (dated by TCRdb to about 2020). Regarding the study in general: The cohort consisted of 150 to 200 primary melanomas of stage T2 to T4, each more than 1 mm thick. The study examined whether T-cell fraction and T-cell repertoire clonality in primary melanoma tumors predicted patient outcome. The T-cell fraction measured by TCR beta sequencing was weighed against progression-free survival, the clinical outcome chosen for the comparison. Histopathological grading of tumor-infiltrating lymphocytes was compared with the sequencing-derived T-cell fraction. Study-level results and caveats: An effective T-cell-mediated antitumor response in primary melanoma was presented by the authors only as a suggestion rather than as a demonstrated mechanism. Compared with adding any other histopathological variable to tumor thickness, adding T-cell fraction reportedly produced a bigger improvement in progression-free survival prediction. Progression-free survival was reportedly predicted by the tumor T-cell fraction independently of thickness, ulceration, mitotic rate and age. Regardless of nodal disease, mitotic rate or ulceration status, a T-cell fraction above 20% appeared to be protective.

The method was the immunoSEQ multiplex PCR assay. High-throughput sequencing of the T-cell receptor beta chain was performed on primary melanoma tumor tissue. Concerning the study's data processing: TCRB CDR3 sharing between samples and the distribution of insertions and deletions were included in the repertoire analyses. A gradient-boosted model ranked how well the T-cell fraction predicted outcome compared with histopathological variables. TCRdb retrieved this table from immuneACCESS and kept in-frame rearrangements only. Not all clones are present; in checked studies, unresolved V genes account for under half, and no reason is known for the remainder. The DNA was the basis for D and trimming; V, J and clone size are from that table. Recorded for this sample are 550 to 700 clones; under 80% of them occurred a single time. The top ten clones comprise approximately 16% of the sample. Comments on this clone: The antigen it binds to is not known. One base away there is no much larger clone; base qualities are not given.

From a lookup of the germline V gene, CDR1 and CDR2 are LGHNT and FRNRAP. The CDR3 covers 16 residues, taking in both the cysteine and the phenylalanine. The retained sequence is limited to the CDR3, 48 bases, with the frame set at the first base. Each patient's primary melanoma had been surgically resected and was viewed as potentially curable, though still at risk of metastatic recurrence. Sequencing was performed on melanoma tumor tissue. This sequence uses TRBV12-5 and TRBJ2-1, and TRBD2 matches 8 of the central bases. This sequence originates from a human donor with melanoma. The CDR3 protein sequence reads: CASLLSSGGPYNEQFF. The DNA sequence follows: TGTGCCAGCTTACTCTCGAGCGGGGGTCCATACAATGAGCAGTTCTTC.